The 17 T cell receptor beta chains below all came from one sample that was sequenced in a study of blood T cell repertoires in COVID-19. This table comes from immunoSEQ multiplex PCR, and its TCRdb copy is limited to in-frame clones, with some not included. There are some 250,000 clones in the sample; about 90% occur only once, and about 1.2% lies in the top ten. Source material: PBMCs or T cells enriched from blood (not recorded which). These receptors came from a human donor in a cohort exposed to, infected with or recovered from COVID-19 (not recorded which). The donor label of this sample is uncertain.

The rearrangement uses TRBV10-3 and TRBJ1-1; D is ambiguous. CDR1 ENHRY and CDR2 SYGVKD come from the germline V gene. Deletions cut 4 bases from V and 7 bases from J, with 13 bases between. The CDR3 is made up of 13 amino acids. CDR3: CAISGRGNREAFF. The DNA of the CDR3 is TGTGCCATCAGTGGTCGGGGAAACCGTGAAGCTTTCTTT.

J is TRBJ1-6 and V is TRBV2; D may be TRBD1 (6 bases). This CDR3 region has 15 residues. V was trimmed by 5 bases and J by 9 bases, leaving 17 bases between them. In germline, CDR1 is SNHLY, CDR2 FYNNEI. The DNA of the CDR3 is TGTGCCAGCAGTCACCCCCAGGGGAATCGTTCACCCCTCCACTTT. It encodes CASSHPQGNRSPLHF.

The genes are TRBV27 and TRBJ2-7; tentative D call: TRBD1 (5 bases). V was trimmed by 5 bases and J by 4 bases, leaving 15 bases between them. This CDR3 has 14 residues. Germline lookup yields CDR1 MNHEY and CDR2 SMNVEV (reference sequence). CDR3 in amino acids: CASSPSTVAYEQYF. CDR3 DNA: TGTGCCAGCAGTCCTTCGACAGTGGCTTACGAGCAGTACTTC.

J is TRBJ2-7 and V is TRBV5-1, with TRBD2 matching over 10 bases. Germline V CDR1 and CDR2: SGHRS, YFSETQ. This CDR3 contains 14 residues. J gave up 4 bases and V 0 bases, and 1 base lay outside the gene matches. The CDR3 here is CASSLEAGGYEQYF. CDR3 sequence (DNA): TGCGCCAGCAGCTTGGAAGCGGGGGGGTACGAGCAGTACTTC.

This clone was seen once. The gene calls are TRBV7-2 and TRBJ2-7; TRBD2 agrees at 10 bases. CDR1 and CDR2 (germline): SGHTA, FQGNSA. The CDR3 has 17 amino acids. The V and J ends lost 2 bases and 0 bases, in that order; junction bases with no gene match: 7. The CDR3 nucleotides read TGTGCCAGCAGCTTAAGCGGGGGGGCTCCCATCTCCTACGAGCAGTACTTC. Its protein is CASSLSGGAPISYEQYF.

This chain uses TRBV2 with TRBJ2-3, with 16 bases identical to TRBD2. CDR3 length equals 19 residues. Trimming cost V 10 bases and J 0 bases; bases outside gene matches: 13. Germline V gene sequence: CDR1 SNHLY, CDR2 FYNNEI. The CDR3 DNA follows: TGTGCCACGAGAAGAACCGGGACTAGCGGGGGGGGTAGCACAGATACGCAGTATTTT. Amino acid sequence: CATRRTGTSGGGSTDTQYF.

V usage is TRBV30 and J usage is TRBJ2-3; D gene uncertain. The CDR3 has 12 residues. Germline V gives CDR1 GTSNPN, CDR2 SVGIG (reference sequence). V was trimmed by 5 bases and J by 3 bases, leaving 9 bases between them. CDR3 in amino acids: CAWGTSTDTQYF. DNA of the CDR3: TGTGCCTGGGGCACGAGTACAGATACGCAGTATTTT.

The V gene is TRBV10-3, the J gene TRBJ2-7; 10 nucleotides agree with TRBD1. Germline CDR1 is ENHRY and CDR2 is SYGVKD. Unmatched junction bases numbered 4, after V lost 2 bases and J lost 3 bases. The CDR3 is 15 residues long. The CDR3 region has the DNA TGTGCCATCAGTGAGCAGGACAGGGGGAGCTACGAGCAGTACTTC. Encoded protein: CAISEQDRGSYEQYF.

Notes on this clone: The same CDR3 can be traced to other DNA sequences in this sample. The chain employs TRBV7-9 and TRBJ1-1, with D maybe TRBD1 (5 bases). The CDR3 consists of 13 residues. V dropped 1 base and J dropped 7 bases, with 10 bases sitting between them. The V gene's germline CDR1 is SEHNR and CDR2 FQNEAQ (reference sequence). This CDR3 reads CASSLGTGGEAFF. CDR3 in DNA: TGTGCCAGCAGCTTAGGCACCGGGGGTGAAGCTTTCTTT.

The V call is TRBV2, the J call TRBJ1-4, with TRBD1 identical over 9 bases. The CDR3 totals 14 residues. With 4 bases clipped from V and 12 bases from J, the junction kept 9 bases outside the gene matches. CDR1 is SNHLY, CDR2 FYNNEI, per germline. CDR3 sequence reads: CASSALGQGLELFF. CDR3 coding DNA: TGTGCCAGCAGTGCCCTGGGACAGGGTTTGGAACTGTTTTTT. Using reference TRBV2 and TRBJ1-4 for the parts outside the CDR3, the full variable domain is EPEVTQTPSHQVTQMGQEVILRCVPISNHLYFYWYRQILGQKVEFLVSFYNNEISEKSEIFDDQFSVERPDGSNFTLKIRSTKLEDSAMYFCASSALGQGLELFFGSGTQLSVL.

The rearrangement joins TRBV5-8 to TRBJ2-2; 7 bases match TRBD1. The ends lost 4 bases at V and 0 bases at J; junction bases unmatched: 3. CDR3 length equals 15 residues. Germline CDR1 is SGHTS and CDR2 is YDEGEE. CDR3 loop: CASSQGQTNTGELFF. Here the CDR3 DNA reads TGTGCCAGCAGCCAGGGACAGACGAACACCGGGGAGCTGTTTTTT.

The V gene is TRBV28, the J gene TRBJ2-1; 7 bases align to TRBD2. Trimming took 3 bases from V and 4 from J; bases not matched to a gene: 9. The CDR3 has 16 amino acids. CDR1 and CDR2 from the germline V gene are MDHEN and SYDVKM. The CDR3 DNA sequence: TGTGCCAGCAGTTTGGCGGGGGTTCCGGGGTACAATGAGCAGTTCTTC. Translation gives CASSLAGVPGYNEQFF.

This chain connects TRBV18 to TRBJ1-2; 8 bases align to TRBD1. Looked up from germline, CDR1 is KGHSH and CDR2 is LQKENI. The CDR3 runs to 15 residues. The trim removed 3 bases at V and 7 bases at J, leaving 10 bases unmatched. The CDR3 nucleotides are TGTGCCAGCTCACCGTCTGAGGGGACAGGTTTTGGCTACACCTTC. Translated, it gives CASSPSEGTGFGYTF. The full variable domain, rest sourced from reference TRBV18 and TRBJ1-2, is NAGVMQNPRHLVRRRGQEARLRCSPMKGHSHVYWYRQLPEEGLKFMVYLQKENIIDESGMPKERFSAEFPKEGPSILRIQQVVRGDSAAYFCASSPSEGTGFGYTFGSGTRLTVV.

The chain couples TRBV11-3 to TRBJ2-1, with D possibly TRBD2 on 5 matching bases. CDR3 length: 14 residues. V dropped 2 bases and J dropped 6 bases, with 11 bases sitting between them. Germline values: CDR1 SGHNT, CDR2 YENEEA. This CDR3 is CASSLLRGSNEQFF. CDR3 bases: TGTGCCAGCAGCTTACTTCGAGGGTCCAATGAGCAGTTCTTC. The full variable domain, with the rest looked up from reference TRBV11-3 and TRBJ2-1, is EAGVVQSPRYKIIEKKQPVAFWCNPISGHNTLYWYLQNLGQGPELLIRYENEEAVDDSQLPKDRFSAERLKGVDSTLKIQPAELGDSAVYLCASSLLRGSNEQFFGPGTRLTVL.

The chain employs TRBV7-9 and TRBJ1-2; maybe TRBD1 (5 bases). The CDR3 loop spans 14 amino acids. Germline V gene lookup returns CDR1 SEHNR and CDR2 FQNEAQ (reference sequence). Between the trimmed V and J ends, which lost 7 bases and 8 bases, there was a span of 20 bases. The DNA for the CDR3 is TGTGCCAGCACCCTGTCGGTGGGGGGGGAAGGCTACACCTTC. It encodes CASTLSVGGEGYTF.

The chain links TRBV10-3 to TRBJ1-2, with D perhaps matching TRBD1 (6 bases). Trimming removed 7 bases at V and 8 bases at J, with 11 bases between. The length of the CDR3 is 11 residues. CDR1 is ENHRY, CDR2 SYGVKD, per germline. The CDR3 here is CAIKGGEGYTF. DNA for the CDR3: TGTGCCATCAAAGGGGGAGAGGGCTACACCTTC.

The chain has TRBV6-5 and TRBJ1-2, with 9 bases lining up with TRBD1. The CDR3 consists of 15 residues. V lost 6 bases to trimming and J lost 2 bases; unmatched junction nucleotides: 7. CDR1 and CDR2 (germline): MNHEY, SVGAGI. The CDR3 reads CASSYDRGMNYGYTF. In nucleotides, the CDR3 is TGTGCCAGCAGCTACGACAGGGGGATGAACTATGGCTACACCTTC.